A selection of T cell receptor beta chains follows, all from one sample in a study of blood T cell repertoires in COVID-19. Clones were sequenced by immunoSEQ multiplex PCR, and TCRdb holds only the in-frame ones, with some missing. This sample has approximately 230,000 clones; approximately 86% occur once, and the top ten carry 1.2% to 1.5%. Sequenced material: peripheral blood. These receptors were collected from an elderly man with acute or convalescent COVID-19. Both conserved end residues are part of each CDR3. The D gene is left open where the match is weak. Clone size is not always given. Where it is, it says once, few, many or a class for expanded clones.

V gene: TRBV6-4; clone size: .; J gene: TRBJ1-5; D gene: TRBD1; CDR3 protein: CARPWGRGSNQPQHF; CDR3 DNA: TGTGCCAGACCGTGGGGCAGGGGGTCAAATCAGCCCCAGCATTTT
V gene: TRBV6-2/TRBV6-3; clone size: few; J gene: TRBJ1-2; D gene: .; CDR3 protein: CASSSTGNYGYTF; CDR3 DNA: TGTGCCAGCAGTTCGACGGGGAACTATGGCTACACCTTC
V gene: TRBV15; clone size: .; J gene: TRBJ1-4; D gene: .; CDR3 protein: CATSSSSSTNEKLFF; CDR3 DNA: TGTGCCACCAGCAGTAGCAGTTCAACTAATGAAAAACTGTTTTTT
V gene: TRBV28; clone size: .; J gene: TRBJ2-7; D gene: TRBD2; CDR3 protein: CASRTSGSYEQYF; CDR3 DNA: TGTGCCAGCAGGACTAGCGGGTCCTACGAGCAGTACTTC
V gene: TRBV5-1; clone size: .; J gene: TRBJ1-4; D gene: TRBD1; CDR3 protein: CASSLGQGYEKLFF; CDR3 DNA: TGCGCCAGCAGCTTGGGACAGGGTTATGAAAAACTGTTTTTT
V gene: TRBV9; clone size: .; J gene: TRBJ2-1; D gene: TRBD1; CDR3 protein: CASSPGQGANNEQFF; CDR3 DNA: TGTGCCAGCAGCCCGGGACAGGGGGCCAACAATGAGCAGTTCTTC
V gene: TRBV18; clone size: .; J gene: TRBJ2-7; D gene: .; CDR3 protein: CASSPTGTPVVEQYF; CDR3 DNA: TGTGCCAGCTCACCGACCGGGACACCGGTGGTCGAGCAGTACTTC
V gene: TRBV7-9; clone size: .; J gene: TRBJ1-5; D gene: .; CDR3 protein: CASSQGRSNQPQHF; CDR3 DNA: TGTGCCAGCAGCCAGGGCAGGAGCAATCAGCCCCAGCATTTT
V gene: TRBV27; clone size: .; J gene: TRBJ1-5; D gene: TRBD1; CDR3 protein: CASSFRGSDQPQHF; CDR3 DNA: TGTGCCAGCAGTTTCAGGGGGTCAGATCAGCCCCAGCATTTT
V gene: TRBV6-2/TRBV6-3; clone size: once; J gene: TRBJ2-3; D gene: TRBD2; CDR3 protein: CASSRRLAVSTDTQYF; CDR3 DNA: TGTGCCAGCAGCCGACGACTAGCGGTGAGCACAGATACGCAGTATTTT
V gene: TRBV6-6; clone size: .; J gene: TRBJ2-1; D gene: TRBD1; CDR3 protein: CASSYSGQGTHNEQFF; CDR3 DNA: TGTGCCAGCAGTTACTCCGGACAGGGGACCCACAATGAGCAGTTCTTC
V gene: TRBV5-1; clone size: few; J gene: TRBJ1-1; D gene: .; CDR3 protein: CASSFAEYTEAFF; CDR3 DNA: TGCGCCAGCAGCTTCGCGGAGTACACTGAAGCTTTCTTT
V gene: TRBV6-2/TRBV6-3; clone size: .; J gene: TRBJ2-3; D gene: TRBD1; CDR3 protein: CASSSYGTGGAGQYF; CDR3 DNA: TGTGCCAGCAGTTCTTACGGGACAGGGGGCGCGGGGCAGTATTTT
V gene: TRBV5-4; clone size: .; J gene: TRBJ1-1; D gene: .; CDR3 protein: CASSLRQGLAEAFF; CDR3 DNA: TGTGCCAGCAGCTTGCGGCAGGGGTTAGCTGAAGCTTTCTTT
V gene: TRBV3-1/TRBV3-2; clone size: once; J gene: TRBJ1-5; D gene: TRBD1; CDR3 protein: CASSQGQGKSNQPQHF; CDR3 DNA: TGTGCCAGCAGCCAAGGACAGGGTAAGAGCAATCAGCCCCAGCATTTT
V gene: TRBV5-8; clone size: few; J gene: TRBJ1-2; D gene: .; CDR3 protein: CASRRVSANYGYTF; CDR3 DNA: TGTGCCAGCAGGAGGGTTTCGGCTAACTATGGCTACACCTTC
V gene: TRBV7-6; clone size: .; J gene: TRBJ1-6; D gene: TRBD1; CDR3 protein: CASSLGLTGGNSPLHF; CDR3 DNA: TGTGCCAGCAGCTTGGGGCTAACAGGGGGAAATTCACCCCTCCACTTT
V gene: TRBV12-3/TRBV12-4; clone size: .; J gene: TRBJ2-1; D gene: TRBD1; CDR3 protein: CASRVQGLNEQFF; CDR3 DNA: TGTGCCAGCAGGGTACAGGGGCTGAATGAGCAGTTCTTC
V gene: TRBV19; clone size: .; J gene: TRBJ2-2; D gene: TRBD2; CDR3 protein: CASSEGLAGGRVTGELFF; CDR3 DNA: TGTGCCAGTAGTGAAGGACTAGCGGGGGGAAGGGTCACCGGGGAGCTGTTTTTT
V gene: TRBV2; clone size: .; J gene: TRBJ1-5; D gene: .; CDR3 protein: CASNLQANQPQHF; CDR3 DNA: TGTGCCAGCAACCTTCAGGCGAATCAGCCCCAGCATTTT
V gene: TRBV5-8; clone size: .; J gene: TRBJ1-2; D gene: TRBD1; CDR3 protein: CASSLWGQGPHGYTF; CDR3 DNA: TGTGCCAGCAGCTTGTGGGGACAGGGGCCCCATGGCTACACCTTC
V gene: TRBV19; clone size: .; J gene: TRBJ2-1; D gene: TRBD2; CDR3 protein: CASSIGGGTSAYNEQFF; CDR3 DNA: TGTGCCAGTAGTATAGGAGGCGGGACTAGCGCTTACAATGAGCAGTTCTTC
V gene: TRBV4-1; clone size: .; J gene: TRBJ2-3; D gene: .; CDR3 protein: CASSPSGGSTDTQYF; CDR3 DNA: TGCGCCAGCAGCCCCTCAGGCGGGAGCACAGATACGCAGTATTTT
V gene: TRBV19; clone size: .; J gene: TRBJ2-4; D gene: .; CDR3 protein: CASSIWGGADPKFAKNIQYF; CDR3 DNA: TGTGCCAGTAGTATTTGGGGGGGGGCGGACCCTAAATTTGCCAAAAACATTCAGTACTTC
V gene: TRBV5-4; clone size: .; J gene: TRBJ2-2; D gene: TRBD1; CDR3 protein: CASSPWTGYTGELFF; CDR3 DNA: TGTGCCAGCAGCCCGTGGACAGGATACACCGGGGAGCTGTTTTTT
V gene: TRBV15; clone size: .; J gene: TRBJ2-1; D gene: .; CDR3 protein: CATSRDQDPTFNEQFF; CDR3 DNA: TGTGCCACCAGCAGAGATCAAGATCCCACATTCAATGAGCAGTTCTTC
V gene: TRBV7-5; clone size: .; J gene: TRBJ2-7; D gene: .; CDR3 protein: CARSLADPGRIHNEQYF; CDR3 DNA: TGTGCCAGAAGCTTAGCGGACCCAGGGAGGATCCACAACGAGCAGTACTTC
V gene: TRBV5-1; clone size: .; J gene: TRBJ2-5; D gene: TRBD2; CDR3 protein: CASSPTSGGETQYF; CDR3 DNA: TGCGCCAGCAGCCCCACTAGCGGGGGGGAGACCCAGTACTTC
V gene: TRBV7-3; clone size: .; J gene: TRBJ2-1; D gene: .; CDR3 protein: CASSLTPDPGNEQFF; CDR3 DNA: TGTGCCAGCAGCTTAACGCCGGATCCGGGAAATGAGCAGTTCTTC
V gene: TRBV3-1/TRBV3-2; clone size: .; J gene: TRBJ2-4; D gene: .; CDR3 protein: CASSPTSAGTYIQYF; CDR3 DNA: TGTGCCAGCAGCCCTACGTCGGCAGGTACTTACATTCAGTACTTC
V gene: TRBV18; clone size: .; J gene: TRBJ2-7; D gene: .; CDR3 protein: CASSPGLNYEQYF; CDR3 DNA: TGTGCCAGCTCACCAGGACTCAACTACGAGCAGTACTTC
V gene: TRBV28; clone size: .; J gene: TRBJ2-7; D gene: TRBD2; CDR3 protein: CASSRLSVWGGLAGDGEPYEQYF; CDR3 DNA: TGTGCCAGCAGTCGCCTATCCGTGTGGGGTGGGCTAGCGGGAGATGGAGAACCTTACGAGCAGTACTTC
V gene: TRBV12-3/TRBV12-4; clone size: once; J gene: TRBJ2-7; D gene: .; CDR3 protein: CASNQGTHEQYF; CDR3 DNA: TGTGCCAGCAACCAGGGAACCCACGAGCAGTACTTC
V gene: TRBV27; clone size: .; J gene: TRBJ2-3; D gene: .; CDR3 protein: CASSFGAISDTQYF; CDR3 DNA: TGTGCCAGCAGTTTTGGGGCAATTTCAGATACGCAGTATTTT
V gene: TRBV6-2/TRBV6-3; clone size: .; J gene: TRBJ1-2; D gene: TRBD1; CDR3 protein: CASSYRIWAGGAITYGYTF; CDR3 DNA: TGTGCCAGCAGTTACCGGATCTGGGCAGGGGGCGCGATTACCTATGGCTACACCTTC
V gene: TRBV3-1/TRBV3-2; clone size: .; J gene: TRBJ1-4; D gene: .; CDR3 protein: CASRERGGDEKLFF; CDR3 DNA: TGTGCCAGCAGGGAAAGGGGTGGTGATGAAAAACTGTTTTTT
V gene: TRBV5-6; clone size: .; J gene: TRBJ2-3; D gene: .; CDR3 protein: CASSSLRTGGTDTQYF; CDR3 DNA: TGTGCCAGCAGCTCTCTCAGGACCGGGGGCACAGATACGCAGTATTTT
V gene: TRBV7-9; clone size: few; J gene: TRBJ1-1; D gene: .; CDR3 protein: CASFGGVSWEAFF; CDR3 DNA: TGTGCCAGCTTTGGGGGCGTGAGCTGGGAAGCTTTCTTT
V gene: TRBV10-3; clone size: .; J gene: TRBJ2-3; D gene: .; CDR3 protein: CAITGGGGGTDTQYF; CDR3 DNA: TGTGCCATCACCGGAGGCGGGGGCGGCACAGATACGCAGTATTTT
V gene: TRBV2; clone size: .; J gene: TRBJ1-1; D gene: TRBD1; CDR3 protein: CASPTGTGLIFTEAFF; CDR3 DNA: TGTGCCAGCCCAACCGGGACAGGTTTGATTTTCACTGAAGCTTTCTTT
V gene: TRBV6-2/TRBV6-3; clone size: .; J gene: TRBJ2-1; D gene: TRBD2; CDR3 protein: CASGQREGVVEQFF; CDR3 DNA: TGTGCCAGCGGCCAGCGGGAGGGGGTGGTTGAGCAGTTCTTC
V gene: TRBV27; clone size: .; J gene: TRBJ1-2; D gene: TRBD1; CDR3 protein: CASRPSGTGVYGYTF; CDR3 DNA: TGTGCCAGCAGACCCTCCGGGACAGGGGTGTACGGCTACACCTTC
V gene: TRBV7-2; clone size: .; J gene: TRBJ2-1; D gene: TRBD2; CDR3 protein: CASSWGLAGEVGDEQFF; CDR3 DNA: TGTGCCAGCAGCTGGGGACTAGCGGGAGAGGTTGGGGATGAGCAGTTCTTC
V gene: TRBV11-2; clone size: .; J gene: TRBJ2-1; D gene: TRBD1; CDR3 protein: CASHTMDRGPSSYNEQFF; CDR3 DNA: TGTGCCAGCCATACCATGGATAGGGGGCCAAGCTCCTACAATGAGCAGTTCTTC
V gene: TRBV5-1; clone size: .; J gene: TRBJ1-5; D gene: TRBD1; CDR3 protein: CASSSGAGGDQPQHF; CDR3 DNA: TGCGCCAGCAGCTCTGGGGCAGGGGGCGATCAGCCCCAGCATTTT